This T cell receptor beta chain is from a study of early T cells in non-severe SARS-CoV-2 infection. The overall study: The chains were unpaired, and the sequenced material was bulk RNA from unsorted whole blood.

Germline lookup yields CDR1 SQVTM and CDR2 ANQGSEA. The V gene lost 4 bases and the J gene lost 2 bases, with 9 bases spanning the gap. The CDR3 runs 12 residues. This clonotype came up a few times. Attachment of unique molecular identifiers to individual cDNA molecules was performed. MiXCR, applied by TCRdb to the 5' RACE reads, yields one record per CDR3 protein. The sample has 75,000 to 100,000 distinct CDR3 sequences; about 15% are singletons. Sequences were obtained from whole blood. V usage is TRBV29-1 and J usage is TRBJ2-7; D gene uncertain. This receptor was taken from an adult who was a healthcare worker with PCR-confirmed SARS-CoV-2 infection or an uninfected control (not recorded which). The CDR3 DNA reads as TGCAGCGTTGGGATTCCACCCTACGAGCAGTACTTC. Encoded protein: CSVGIPPYEQYF.